The T cell receptor (beta chain) described here comes from a study of T-cell reconstitution after alpha-beta-depleted transplantation in children. Overall study results and limits: Reportedly, roughly two months post-transplant, alpha-beta T cells arose from several hundred expanded graft clones. Once a year had passed after transplant, T-cell counts and diversity came mostly from newly produced T cells.

This clonotype was seen repeatedly, ten times or more. What it binds is not known. Preparation of the TCRbeta library used unique molecular identifiers. TCRdb called the PCR reads again in MiXCR, with one record for every CDR3 protein. In the table there are more than 85,000 distinct CDR3 sequences, 6% of which are singletons. V was shortened by 0 bases and J by 4 bases, with 3 bases between the two germline ends. The CDR3 loop spans 12 amino acids. The germline V gene encodes CDR1 KGHSH and CDR2 LQKENI. The chain couples TRBV18 to TRBJ2-5; unclear D gene. The sequence came from a female patient aged 2-9 years who had a stem cell transplant for Fanconi anemia, so the T cells may come from the graft donor. Here the sequenced sample was PBMCs, mostly from graft donor cells, taken 60 days after TCRalphabeta/CD19-depleted stem cell transplant. The DNA of the CDR3 is TGTGCCAGCTCACCACCACGAGAGACCCAGTACTTC. Translation gives CASSPPRETQYF. The variable domain in full, completed from reference TRBV18 and TRBJ2-5, reads NAGVMQNPRHLVRRRGQEARLRCSPMKGHSHVYWYRQLPEEGLKFMVYLQKENIIDESGMPKERFSAEFPKEGPSILRIQQVVRGDSAAYFCASSPPRETQYFGPGTRLLVL.